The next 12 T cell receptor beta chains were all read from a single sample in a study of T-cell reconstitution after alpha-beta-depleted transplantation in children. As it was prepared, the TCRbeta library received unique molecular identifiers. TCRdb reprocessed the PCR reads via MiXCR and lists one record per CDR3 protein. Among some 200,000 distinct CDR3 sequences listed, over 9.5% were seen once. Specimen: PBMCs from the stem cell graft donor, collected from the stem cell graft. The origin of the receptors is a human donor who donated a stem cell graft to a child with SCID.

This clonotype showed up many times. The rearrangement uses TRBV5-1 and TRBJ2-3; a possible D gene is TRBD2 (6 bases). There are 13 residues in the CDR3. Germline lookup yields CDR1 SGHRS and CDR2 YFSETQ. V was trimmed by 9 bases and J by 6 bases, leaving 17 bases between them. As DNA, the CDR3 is TGCGCCACCGGGGGTCAAAATGGGGATACGCAGTATTTT. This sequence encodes CATGGQNGDTQYF.

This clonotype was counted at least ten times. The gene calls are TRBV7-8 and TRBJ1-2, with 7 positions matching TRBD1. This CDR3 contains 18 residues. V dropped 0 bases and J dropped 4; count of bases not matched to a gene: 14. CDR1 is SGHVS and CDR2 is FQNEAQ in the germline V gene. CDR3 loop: CASSLAPTPYRGSYGYTF. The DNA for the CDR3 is TGTGCCAGCAGCTTAGCCCCCACACCTTACAGGGGTTCCTATGGCTACACCTTC. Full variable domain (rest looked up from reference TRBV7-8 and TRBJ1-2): GAGVSQSPRYKVAKRGQDVALRCDPISGHVSLFWYQQALGQGPEFLTYFQNEAQLDKSGLPSDRFFAERPEGSVSTLKIQRTQQEDSAVYLCASSLAPTPYRGSYGYTFGSGTRLTVV.

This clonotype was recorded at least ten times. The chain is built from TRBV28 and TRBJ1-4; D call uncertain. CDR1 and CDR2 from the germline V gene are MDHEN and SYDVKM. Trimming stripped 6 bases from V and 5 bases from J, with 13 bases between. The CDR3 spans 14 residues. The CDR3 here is CASSLGTLNEKLFF. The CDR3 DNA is TGTGCCAGCAGCTTAGGAACCCTCAATGAAAAACTGTTTTTT. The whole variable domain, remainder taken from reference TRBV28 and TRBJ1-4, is DVKVTQSSRYLVKRTGEKVFLECVQDMDHENMFWYRQDPGLGLRLIYFSYDVKMKEKGDIPEGYSVSREKKERFSLILESASTNQTSMYLCASSLGTLNEKLFFGSGTQLSVL.

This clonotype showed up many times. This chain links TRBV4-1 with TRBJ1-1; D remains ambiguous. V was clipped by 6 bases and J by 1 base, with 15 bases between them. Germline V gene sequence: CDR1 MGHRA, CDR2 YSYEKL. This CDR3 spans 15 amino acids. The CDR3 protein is CASRPFWFQNTEAFF. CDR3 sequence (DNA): TGCGCCAGCAGACCTTTTTGGTTTCAGAACACTGAAGCTTTCTTT.

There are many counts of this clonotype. CDR3: CSARDPLEGGRQPQHF. CDR3 DNA: TGCAGTGCTAGGGATCCTTTGGAAGGGGGCCGTCAGCCCCAGCATTTT. The gene calls are TRBV20-1 and TRBJ1-5, with 7 positions matching TRBD1. The CDR3 is 16 amino acids. With 3 bases clipped from V and 6 bases from J, the junction kept 14 bases outside the gene matches. Germline CDR1 and CDR2: DFQATT and SNEGSKA (reference sequence).

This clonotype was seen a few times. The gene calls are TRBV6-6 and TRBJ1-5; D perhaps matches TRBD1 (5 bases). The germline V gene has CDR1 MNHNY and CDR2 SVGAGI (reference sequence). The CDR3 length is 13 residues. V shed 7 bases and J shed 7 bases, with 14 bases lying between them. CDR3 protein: CASNWGEGQPQHF. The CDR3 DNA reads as TGTGCCAGCAACTGGGGGGAGGGACAGCCCCAGCATTTT.

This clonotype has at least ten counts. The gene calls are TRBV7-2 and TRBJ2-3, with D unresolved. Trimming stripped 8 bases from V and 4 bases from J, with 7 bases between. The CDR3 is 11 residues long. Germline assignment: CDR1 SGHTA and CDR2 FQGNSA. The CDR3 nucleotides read TGTGCCAGCTGGAAGGCAGATACGCAGTATTTT. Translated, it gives CASWKADTQYF.

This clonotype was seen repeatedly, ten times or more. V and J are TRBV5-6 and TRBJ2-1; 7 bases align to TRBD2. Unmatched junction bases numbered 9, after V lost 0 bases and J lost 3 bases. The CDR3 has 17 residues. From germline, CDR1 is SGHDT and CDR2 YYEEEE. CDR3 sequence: CASSLVLWGGDYNEQFF. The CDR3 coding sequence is TGTGCCAGCAGCTTGGTTTTATGGGGGGGGGACTACAATGAGCAGTTCTTC.

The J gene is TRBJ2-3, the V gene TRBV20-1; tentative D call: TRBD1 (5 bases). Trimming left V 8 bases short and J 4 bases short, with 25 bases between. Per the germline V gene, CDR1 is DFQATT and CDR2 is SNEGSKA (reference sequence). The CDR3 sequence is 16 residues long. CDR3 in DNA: TGCAGTTTTAGGGGCCCGGCTCCGGGCGTCGCAGATACGCAGTATTTT. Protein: CSFRGPAPGVADTQYF.

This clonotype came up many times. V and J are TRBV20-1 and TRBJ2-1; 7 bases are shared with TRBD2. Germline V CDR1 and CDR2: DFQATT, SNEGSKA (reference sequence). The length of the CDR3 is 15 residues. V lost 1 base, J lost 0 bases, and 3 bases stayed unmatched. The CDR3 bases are TGCAGTGCTAGAGGACTAGCCATCTCCTACAATGAGCAGTTCTTC. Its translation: CSARGLAISYNEQFF.

The CDR3 DNA follows: TGCGCCAGCAGCTTGAACGGAGGGGAGGGTCAGCCCCAGCATTTT. Encoded protein: CASSLNGGEGQPQHF. This chain joins TRBV5-1 and TRBJ1-5; weak D call: TRBD1 (5 bases). Trimming took off 1 base at V and 6 bases at J, with 14 bases between the two ends. Per germline, CDR1 SGHRS and CDR2 YFSETQ. The CDR3 runs to 15 residues.

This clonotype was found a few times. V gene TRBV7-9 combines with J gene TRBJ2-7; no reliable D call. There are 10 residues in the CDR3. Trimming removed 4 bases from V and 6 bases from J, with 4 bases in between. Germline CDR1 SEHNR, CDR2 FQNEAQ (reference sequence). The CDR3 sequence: CASSSIEQYF. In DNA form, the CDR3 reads TGTGCCAGCAGCTCCATCGAGCAGTACTTC.